The rows below give T cell receptor beta chains drawn from one sample of a study of T-cell reconstitution after alpha-beta-depleted transplantation in children. TCRdb re-called the PCR reads through MiXCR, storing one row per CDR3 protein. The top ten clones hold 5% to 6% of a sample with about 480,000 distinct CDR3 sequences, around 12% of them seen once. The material was PBMCs from the stem cell graft donor, obtained from the stem cell graft. Every receptor here comes from a human donor who donated a stem cell graft to a child with combined immunodeficiency. Both conserved end residues are part of each CDR3. D genes are given only for firm matches. Not all rows give a size; the values are once, few, many and, for expanded clones, a class.

j_call: TRBJ2-5
clone_size: NA
d_call: TRBD1
v_call: TRBV2
cdr3_aa: CASSEQSGQGFETQYF
cdr3_nt: TGTGCCAGCAGTGAACAATCGGGACAGGGATTCGAGACCCAGTACTTC

j_call: TRBJ2-1
clone_size: NA
d_call: NA
v_call: TRBV27
cdr3_aa: CASSRPSQFEQFF
cdr3_nt: TGTGCCAGCAGTCGTCCTAGTCAGTTTGAGCAGTTCTTC

j_call: TRBJ1-6
clone_size: many
d_call: NA
v_call: TRBV7-2
cdr3_aa: CASSLGEGGLGSPLHF
cdr3_nt: TGTGCCAGCAGCTTAGGCGAAGGGGGTTTAGGTTCACCCCTCCACTTT

j_call: TRBJ2-1
clone_size: NA
d_call: NA
v_call: TRBV7-8
cdr3_aa: CASIEVKDEQFF
cdr3_nt: TGTGCCAGCATCGAGGTAAAAGACGAGCAGTTCTTC

j_call: TRBJ2-1
clone_size: NA
d_call: TRBD2
v_call: TRBV20-1
cdr3_aa: CSARETSGSYNEQFF
cdr3_nt: TGCAGTGCTAGAGAGACTAGCGGATCCTACAATGAGCAGTTCTTC

j_call: TRBJ2-3
clone_size: few
d_call: NA
v_call: TRBV7-9
cdr3_aa: CASSATNTDTQYF
cdr3_nt: TGTGCCAGCAGCGCGACCAACACAGATACGCAGTATTTT

j_call: TRBJ2-2
clone_size: many
d_call: TRBD1
v_call: TRBV5-1
cdr3_aa: CASSLAFTGGYAGELFF
cdr3_nt: TGCGCCAGCAGCTTGGCCTTCACAGGGGGGTACGCCGGGGAGCTGTTTTTT

j_call: TRBJ2-7
clone_size: NA
d_call: TRBD2
v_call: TRBV12-3/TRBV12-4
cdr3_aa: CASSPRLAGGREQYF
cdr3_nt: TGTGCCAGCAGCCCCCGACTAGCGGGAGGGAGGGAGCAGTACTTC

j_call: TRBJ2-1
clone_size: many
d_call: TRBD1
v_call: TRBV6-5
cdr3_aa: CASSRDRGEQFF
cdr3_nt: TGTGCCAGCAGTCGGGACAGGGGAGAGCAGTTCTTC

j_call: TRBJ2-1
clone_size: few
d_call: NA
v_call: TRBV15
cdr3_aa: CATSRGVQYNEQFF
cdr3_nt: TGTGCCACCAGCAGAGGTGTCCAGTATAATGAGCAGTTCTTC

j_call: TRBJ2-6
clone_size: NA
d_call: TRBD1
v_call: TRBV4-3
cdr3_aa: CASSQGTGFGANVLTF
cdr3_nt: TGCGCCAGCAGCCAGGGGACAGGGTTTGGGGCCAACGTCCTGACTTTC

j_call: TRBJ1-1
clone_size: few
d_call: NA
v_call: TRBV12-3/TRBV12-4
cdr3_aa: CASRMTVSNTEAFF
cdr3_nt: TGTGCCAGCAGGATGACGGTTTCGAACACTGAAGCTTTCTTT

j_call: TRBJ2-3
clone_size: many
d_call: TRBD1
v_call: TRBV20-1
cdr3_aa: CSARGTGGTDTQYF
cdr3_nt: TGCAGTGCTAGAGGGACAGGGGGCACAGATACGCAGTATTTT

j_call: TRBJ1-1
clone_size: NA
d_call: TRBD1
v_call: TRBV9
cdr3_aa: CASSATGEGTEAFF
cdr3_nt: TGTGCCAGCAGCGCGACAGGGGAGGGAACTGAAGCTTTCTTT

j_call: TRBJ2-7
clone_size: many
d_call: NA
v_call: TRBV30
cdr3_aa: CAWSFGSSYEQYF
cdr3_nt: TGTGCCTGGAGTTTTGGGAGCTCCTACGAGCAGTACTTC

j_call: TRBJ2-3
clone_size: NA
d_call: TRBD2
v_call: TRBV5-4
cdr3_aa: CASRVAGGTDTQYF
cdr3_nt: TGTGCCAGCAGGGTAGCGGGGGGGACGGATACGCAGTATTTT

j_call: TRBJ2-5
clone_size: few
d_call: TRBD1
v_call: TRBV3-1
cdr3_aa: CASSQGDRDRETQYF
cdr3_nt: TGTGCCAGCAGCCAGGGGGACAGAGACAGGGAGACCCAGTACTTC

j_call: TRBJ2-3
clone_size: few
d_call: TRBD2
v_call: TRBV5-4
cdr3_aa: CASSPVAGAGTDTQYF
cdr3_nt: TGTGCCAGCAGCCCGGTAGCGGGAGCAGGGACAGATACGCAGTATTTT

j_call: TRBJ2-1
clone_size: many
d_call: TRBD1
v_call: TRBV20-1
cdr3_aa: CSASPGTGRSYNEQFF
cdr3_nt: TGCAGTGCCAGTCCCGGGACAGGGAGGTCCTACAATGAGCAGTTCTTC

j_call: TRBJ2-5
clone_size: few
d_call: NA
v_call: TRBV11-2
cdr3_aa: CASSSSLTQETQYF
cdr3_nt: TGTGCCAGCAGCTCCAGTTTGACGCAAGAGACCCAGTACTTC

j_call: TRBJ2-5
clone_size: NA
d_call: NA
v_call: TRBV12-3/TRBV12-4
cdr3_aa: CASSLGGMRETQYF
cdr3_nt: TGTGCCAGCAGTCTGGGCGGAATGCGGGAGACCCAGTACTTC

j_call: TRBJ2-1
clone_size: NA
d_call: TRBD2
v_call: TRBV20-1
cdr3_aa: CSALKREGHNEQFF
cdr3_nt: TGCAGTGCCCTAAAGCGGGAGGGCCACAATGAGCAGTTCTTC

j_call: TRBJ2-1
clone_size: NA
d_call: TRBD2
v_call: TRBV4-1
cdr3_aa: CASSQLAGGPVEQFF
cdr3_nt: TGCGCCAGCAGCCAATTAGCGGGAGGGCCGGTTGAGCAGTTCTTC

j_call: TRBJ2-1
clone_size: NA
d_call: TRBD2
v_call: TRBV5-6
cdr3_aa: CASSFFTGGPGNEQFF
cdr3_nt: TGTGCCAGCAGCTTTTTCACGGGAGGGCCGGGTAATGAGCAGTTCTTC

j_call: TRBJ1-3
clone_size: many
d_call: TRBD1
v_call: TRBV30
cdr3_aa: CAWSWDRGSGNTIYF
cdr3_nt: TGTGCCTGGAGTTGGGACAGGGGCTCGGGAAACACCATATATTTT

j_call: TRBJ2-5
clone_size: few
d_call: TRBD2
v_call: TRBV11-2
cdr3_aa: CASSPRLAGGPGTQYF
cdr3_nt: TGTGCCAGCAGCCCAAGACTAGCGGGGGGGCCTGGGACCCAGTACTTC

j_call: TRBJ2-5
clone_size: NA
d_call: NA
v_call: TRBV13
cdr3_aa: CASSLGPGVGQETQYF
cdr3_nt: TGTGCCAGCAGCTTAGGTCCGGGTGTGGGACAAGAGACCCAGTACTTC

j_call: TRBJ1-2
clone_size: NA
d_call: TRBD1
v_call: TRBV24-1
cdr3_aa: CATADRDYGYTF
cdr3_nt: TGTGCCACCGCAGACAGGGACTATGGCTACACCTTC

j_call: TRBJ2-1
clone_size: many
d_call: TRBD2
v_call: TRBV10-3
cdr3_aa: CAIMGTNSYNEQFF
cdr3_nt: TGTGCCATCATGGGGACTAACTCCTACAATGAGCAGTTCTTC

j_call: TRBJ2-1
clone_size: many
d_call: TRBD1
v_call: TRBV29-1
cdr3_aa: CSVGTGAYNEQFF
cdr3_nt: TGCAGCGTTGGGACAGGGGCCTACAATGAGCAGTTCTTC

j_call: TRBJ2-1
clone_size: few
d_call: NA
v_call: TRBV27
cdr3_aa: CASSLPPETGSHEQFF
cdr3_nt: TGTGCCAGCAGTCTCCCACCCGAGACAGGTTCCCATGAGCAGTTCTTC

j_call: TRBJ2-7
clone_size: few
d_call: TRBD2
v_call: TRBV4-2
cdr3_aa: CASSQPILAGFSYEQYF
cdr3_nt: TGTGCCAGCAGCCAACCGATCCTAGCGGGGTTCTCCTACGAGCAGTACTTC

j_call: TRBJ2-3
clone_size: many
d_call: NA
v_call: TRBV5-1
cdr3_aa: CASSPTSADTQYF
cdr3_nt: TGCGCCAGCAGCCCTACGTCGGCAGATACGCAGTATTTT

j_call: TRBJ1-3
clone_size: NA
d_call: NA
v_call: TRBV16
cdr3_aa: CASSPERANTIYF
cdr3_nt: TGTGCCAGCAGCCCCGAAAGGGCGAACACCATATATTTT